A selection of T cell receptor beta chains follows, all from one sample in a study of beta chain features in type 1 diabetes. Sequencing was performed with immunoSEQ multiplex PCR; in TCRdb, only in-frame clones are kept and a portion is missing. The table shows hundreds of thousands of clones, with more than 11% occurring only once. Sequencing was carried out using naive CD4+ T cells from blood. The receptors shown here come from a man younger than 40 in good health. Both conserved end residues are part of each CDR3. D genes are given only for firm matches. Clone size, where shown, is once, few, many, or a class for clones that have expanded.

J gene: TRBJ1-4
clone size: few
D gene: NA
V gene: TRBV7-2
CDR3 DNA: TGTGCCAGCAGCCGGGCCTATAATGAAAAACTGTTTTTT
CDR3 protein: CASSRAYNEKLFF

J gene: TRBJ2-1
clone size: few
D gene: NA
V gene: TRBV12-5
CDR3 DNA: TGTGCTAGTGCCCTCGGACTGGGCTACAATGAGCAGTTCTTC
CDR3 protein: CASALGLGYNEQFF

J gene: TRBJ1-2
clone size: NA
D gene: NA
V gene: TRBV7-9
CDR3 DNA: TGTGCCAGCAGCTCCACAGGGTTTGAGGCTAACTATGGCTACACCTTC
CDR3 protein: CASSSTGFEANYGYTF

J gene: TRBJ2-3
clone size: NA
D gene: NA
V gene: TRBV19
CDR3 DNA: TGTGCCAGTAGTATAGGGACGCCGCTCGAAGGCGCGCAGTATTTT
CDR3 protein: CASSIGTPLEGAQYF

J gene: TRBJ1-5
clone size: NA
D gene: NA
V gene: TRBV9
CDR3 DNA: TGTGCCAGCAGCGTTGGCCAATACAATCAGCCCCAGCATTTT
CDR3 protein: CASSVGQYNQPQHF

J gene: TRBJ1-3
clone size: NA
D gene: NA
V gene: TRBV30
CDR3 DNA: TGTGCCTGGAGCCCAGGAACAAACACCATATATTTT
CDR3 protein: CAWSPGTNTIYF

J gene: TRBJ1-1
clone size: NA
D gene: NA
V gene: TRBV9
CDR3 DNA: TGTGCCAGCAGCCGGGGAGTAATGAACACTGAAGCTTTCTTT
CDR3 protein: CASSRGVMNTEAFF

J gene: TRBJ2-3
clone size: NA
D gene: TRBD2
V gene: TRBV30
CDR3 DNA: TGTGCCTGGAGTTTTGGGGGGGAACGATATACGCAGTATTTT
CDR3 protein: CAWSFGGERYTQYF

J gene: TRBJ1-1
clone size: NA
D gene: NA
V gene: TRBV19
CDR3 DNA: TGTGCCAGTAGTAGCCAGGGTGTGGGTGAAGCTTTCTTT
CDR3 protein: CASSSQGVGEAFF

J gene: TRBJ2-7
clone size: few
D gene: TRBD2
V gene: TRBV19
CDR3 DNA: TGTGCCAGTAGCTGGGGGGGAGGCTACGAGCAGTACTTC
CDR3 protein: CASSWGGGYEQYF

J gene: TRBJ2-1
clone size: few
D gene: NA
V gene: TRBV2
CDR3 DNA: TGTGCCAGCAGATCTGAGGAAGGACCAAACAATGAGCAGTTCTTC
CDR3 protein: CASRSEEGPNNEQFF

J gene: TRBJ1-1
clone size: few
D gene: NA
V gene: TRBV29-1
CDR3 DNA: TGCAGCGTTGGTGGCGCTATCATTGAAGCTTTCTTT
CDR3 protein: CSVGGAIIEAFF

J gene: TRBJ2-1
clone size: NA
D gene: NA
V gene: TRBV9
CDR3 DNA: TGTGCCAGCAGCGTAGGTGCCGCTAGGGATGAGCAGTTCTTC
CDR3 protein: CASSVGAARDEQFF

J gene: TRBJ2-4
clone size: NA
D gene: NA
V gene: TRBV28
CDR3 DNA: TGTGCCAGCCTGGCGGGTGGGTGGGAAGCCAAAAACATTCAGTACTTC
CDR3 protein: CASLAGGWEAKNIQYF

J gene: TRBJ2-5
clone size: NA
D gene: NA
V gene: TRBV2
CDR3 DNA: TGTGCCAGCGTAAGGGGGGTTGAGGCGACCCAGTACTTC
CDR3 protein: CASVRGVEATQYF

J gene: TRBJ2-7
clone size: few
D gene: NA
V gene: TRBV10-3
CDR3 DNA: TGTGCCATATCCCCCGGGGCGTGGGATTCCTACGAGCAGTACTTC
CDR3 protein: CAISPGAWDSYEQYF

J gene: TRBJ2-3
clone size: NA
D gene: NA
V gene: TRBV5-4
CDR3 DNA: TGTGCCAGCAGCTGGGGTTTCAGGGGGGCAGATACGCAGTATTTT
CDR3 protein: CASSWGFRGADTQYF

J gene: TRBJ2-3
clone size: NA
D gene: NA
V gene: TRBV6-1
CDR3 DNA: TGTGCCAGCACCTTGGGTCAGATACGCACAGATACGCAGTATTTT
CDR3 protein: CASTLGQIRTDTQYF

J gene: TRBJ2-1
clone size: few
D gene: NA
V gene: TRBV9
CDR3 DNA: TGTGCCAGCAGCGTAGGTAGCGGTCGAGTCAATGAGCAGTTCTTC
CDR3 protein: CASSVGSGRVNEQFF

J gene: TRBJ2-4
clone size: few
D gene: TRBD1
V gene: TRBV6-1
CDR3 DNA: TGTGCCAGCATGCGAGGACAGGGAAACATTCAGTACTTC
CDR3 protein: CASMRGQGNIQYF

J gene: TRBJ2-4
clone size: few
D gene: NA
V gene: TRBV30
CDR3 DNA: TGTGCCTGGAATCCAAGAAGAGCCCTAAGGCGTGTCAATATAGCCAAAAACATTCAGTACTTC
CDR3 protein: CAWNPRRALRRVNIAKNIQYF

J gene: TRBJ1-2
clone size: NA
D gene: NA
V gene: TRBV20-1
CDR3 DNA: TGCAGTGCTAGAAACCAGGGGGGCTACACCTTC
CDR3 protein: CSARNQGGYTF

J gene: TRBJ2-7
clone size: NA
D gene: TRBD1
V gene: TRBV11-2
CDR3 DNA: TGTGCCAGCAGCCGCCTAGGGACAGGGGGCAGCGAGCAGTACTTC
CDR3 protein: CASSRLGTGGSEQYF

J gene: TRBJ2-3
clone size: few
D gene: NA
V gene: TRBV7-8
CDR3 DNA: TGTGCCAGCAGCTTAGCCACCGTAGATACGCAGTATTTT
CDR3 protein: CASSLATVDTQYF